These 18 T cell receptor beta chains were all obtained from the same sample, sequenced in a study of blood T cell repertoires in COVID-19. The protocol was immunoSEQ multiplex PCR, while the TCRdb copy is restricted to in-frame clones and leaves out a portion. The sample shows 270,000 or so clones, approximately 90% of them seen only once. Material for sequencing was peripheral blood. These receptors were obtained from a man aged 40-49 years with acute or convalescent COVID-19.

This chain links TRBV19 with TRBJ1-5; 8 bases agree with TRBD1. Germline CDR1 and CDR2: LNHDA and SQIVND (reference sequence). The V and J ends lost 5 bases and 1 base, in that order; junction bases with no gene match: 7. The CDR3 consists of 16 residues. CDR3 residues: CASSPRGRGSNQPQHF. CDR3 in DNA: TGTGCCAGTAGTCCCAGGGGGCGCGGGAGCAATCAGCCCCAGCATTTT.

The sample holds a few counts of this clone. The chain is built from TRBV10-2 and TRBJ2-7; D possibly corresponds to TRBD2 (6 bases). V lost 9 bases, J lost 0 bases, and 18 bases lay in between. This CDR3 comprises 15 residues. Germline loops: CDR1 WSHSY, CDR2 SAAADI. The CDR3 protein is CASAKTGTLSYEQYF. As DNA, the CDR3 is TGCGCCAGTGCTAAAACCGGGACTCTCTCCTACGAGCAGTACTTC.

CDR3 amino acids: CASSQSERPERRAGESNTGELFF. DNA of the CDR3: TGCGCCAGCAGTCAATCGGAGCGGCCGGAGCGGCGGGCGGGAGAATCGAACACCGGGGAGCTGTTTTTT. This chain joins TRBV23-1 and TRBJ2-2, with 7 bases that match TRBD2. TRBV23-1 counts as an open reading frame of uncertain function. Trimming took 0 bases from V and 0 from J; bases not matched to a gene: 22. The CDR3 is made up of 23 amino acids.

The chain employs TRBV29-1 and TRBJ2-3; tentatively, D is TRBD2 (6 bases). This CDR3 has 14 amino acids. Germline lookup yields CDR1 SQVTM and CDR2 ANQGSEA. CDR3 coding DNA: TGCGCGGGGAAGGGAAGAGGTATATCAGATACGCAGTATTTT. This gives the protein CAGKGRGISDTQYF.

The V gene is TRBV6-1, the J gene TRBJ2-7; D possibly corresponds to TRBD1 (6 bases). Germline CDR1 MNHNS, CDR2 SASEGT. The CDR3 contains 16 residues. The V gene lost 4 bases and the J gene lost 4 bases, with 20 bases spanning the gap. The CDR3 spells CASSAQRNRVTYEQYF. CDR3 bases: TGTGCCAGCAGTGCCCAGCGGAACAGGGTAACGTACGAGCAGTACTTC.

This sequence joins TRBV6-5 and TRBJ2-7, with D possibly TRBD2 on 5 matching bases. V was shortened by 11 bases and J by 0 bases, with 11 bases between the two germline ends. The germline CDR1 and CDR2 sequences are MNHEY and SVGAGI. This CDR3 has 12 amino acids. DNA for the CDR3: TGTGCCGCGTCTGGGAGCTCCTACGAGCAGTACTTC. Translating gives CAASGSSYEQYF.

J is TRBJ2-7 and V is TRBV10-3, with no clear D. The length of the CDR3 is 11 residues. CDR1 ENHRY and CDR2 SYGVKD come from the germline V gene. V lost 3 bases to trimming and J lost 4 bases, with 4 bases between them. CDR3 amino acids: CAISDPYEQYF. DNA of the CDR3: TGTGCCATCAGTGACCCGTACGAGCAGTACTTC.

This chain links TRBV7-2 with TRBJ2-1; a weak D match, TRBD2 (5 bases). The V end was cut by 1 base, the J end by 8 bases, with 12 bases between. The CDR3 runs 14 residues. Germline V gives CDR1 SGHTA, CDR2 FQGNSA. CDR3 nucleotide sequence: TGTGCCAGCAGCTTAGATGCCGACGGGGATGAGCAGTTCTTC. Its translation: CASSLDADGDEQFF.

This chain joins TRBV29-1 and TRBJ2-3, with a possible D match to TRBD1 (6 bases). The CDR3 has 13 residues. Trimming cost V 6 bases and J 8 bases, with 18 bases left between them. The V gene's germline CDR1 is SQVTM and CDR2 ANQGSEA. CDR3 DNA sequence: TGCAGCGTGGCAGGACTCACAGGGCGTACGCAGTATTTT. Translation: CSVAGLTGRTQYF.

The chain uses TRBV19 and TRBJ2-1; D not resolved. V dropped 1 base and J dropped 10 bases, with 14 bases sitting between them. The CDR3 spans 14 residues. In germline, CDR1 is LNHDA, CDR2 SQIVND (reference sequence). CDR3 nucleotides: TGTGCCAGTAGTATAGTGGAAACAGTTGGCGAGCAGTTCTTC. Translation: CASSIVETVGEQFF.

The chain links TRBV3-1 (or the pseudogene TRBV3-2) to TRBJ1-1; 7 bases agree with TRBD1. Per the germline V gene, CDR1 is LGHDT and CDR2 is YNNKEL (reference sequence). The CDR3 spans 13 residues. V gave up 4 bases and J gave up 10 bases; unmatched junction bases: 9. The CDR3: CASSLLSTGTAFF. In DNA form, the CDR3 reads TGTGCCAGCAGCCTCCTATCGACAGGGACAGCTTTCTTT.

The rearrangement uses TRBV15 and TRBJ1-2; 9 bases match TRBD1. Germline V gene sequence: CDR1 LNHNV, CDR2 YYDKDF (reference sequence). The CDR3 spans 15 residues. The V segment lost 5 bases and the J segment 2 bases; nucleotides outside the gene matches: 6. CDR3 in DNA: TGTGCCACCAGCGAAGGGGACAGGGTGAACTATGGCTACACCTTC. Its protein is CATSEGDRVNYGYTF. The full variable domain, with the rest looked up from reference TRBV15 and TRBJ1-2, is DAMVIQNPRYQVTQFGKPVTLSCSQTLNHNVMYWYQQKSSQAPKLLFHYYDKDFNNEADTPDNFQSRRPNTSFCFLDIRSPGLGDTAMYLCATSEGDRVNYGYTFGSGTRLTVV.

J is TRBJ2-1 and V is TRBV7-6, with D maybe TRBD2 (5 bases). The CDR3 is 16 residues long. Germline CDR1 is SGHVS and CDR2 is FNYEAQ. The V end was cut by 4 bases, the J end by 3 bases, with 16 bases between. In DNA, the CDR3 is TGTGCCAGCAGCTCAGATCCGGGGTCCCACTACAATGAGCAGTTCTTC. This codes for CASSSDPGSHYNEQFF.

This clone appeared once. This chain joins TRBV20-1 and TRBJ1-1, with a weak D call TRBD1 (5 bases). The length of the CDR3 is 11 residues. From germline, CDR1 is DFQATT and CDR2 SNEGSKA (reference sequence). DNA for the CDR3: TGCAGGGGGGGAGCAGGGACTGAAGCTTTCTTT. It encodes CRGGAGTEAFF.

J is TRBJ1-5 and V is TRBV15, with TRBD1 as a possible D gene (5 bases). Trimming left V 5 bases short and J 5 bases short, with 10 bases between. Germline lookup yields CDR1 LNHNV and CDR2 YYDKDF (reference sequence). CDR3 length: 13 amino acids. DNA for the CDR3: TGTGCCACCAGCTCGGGGACTCATCAGCCCCAGCATTTT. It codes for CATSSGTHQPQHF.

This chain links TRBV5-1 with TRBJ2-2; TRBD2 might be the D (6 bases). The V end was cut by 0 bases, the J end by 6 bases, with 12 bases between. Germline CDR1 and CDR2: SGHRS and YFSETQ. The CDR3 length is 15 residues. The CDR3 here is CASSLAPGRPGELFF. DNA of the CDR3: TGCGCCAGCAGCTTGGCGCCAGGGAGGCCCGGGGAGCTGTTTTTT.

The rearrangement links TRBV5-1 to TRBJ2-3; tentatively, D is TRBD2 (6 bases). V was trimmed by 4 bases and J by 6 bases, leaving 18 bases between them. The CDR3 runs 15 residues. Germline CDR1 is SGHRS and CDR2 is YFSETQ. The CDR3, as DNA: TGCGCCAGCAGCCTGCCCTTGGGAGGAGGGGATACGCAGTATTTT. Amino acids: CASSLPLGGGDTQYF.

V usage is TRBV6-2 or TRBV6-3 and J usage is TRBJ1-1; D uncertain. This CDR3 spans 15 amino acids. In germline, CDR1 is MNHEY, CDR2 SVGEGT. V dropped 0 bases and J dropped 4 bases, with 12 bases sitting between them. CDR3 region: CASSYSPPPGTEAFF. The CDR3 nucleotides read TGTGCCAGCAGTTACTCGCCCCCGCCGGGCACTGAAGCTTTCTTT.